The following is a T cell receptor beta chain sequence with its context. J was trimmed by 3 bases and V by 6 bases; bases with no gene match: 10. This CDR3 is 15 amino acids long. Germline loops: CDR1 SNHLY, CDR2 FYNNEI. Treatment: roughly 19 received Ad26.COV2.S at low or high dose, single or two shots; roughly five received placebo; per-sample allocation not given. Day 63 after the first injection of vaccine or placebo was the sampling time. The sample is drawn from a study of Ad26.COV2.S vaccination and SARS-CoV-2 variants. The repertoire was sequenced with immunoSEQ multiplex PCR; TCRdb's copy has only in-frame clones and lacks some. Of under 400,000 clones in the sample, roughly 87% were seen once.

The sequence came from a person between 18 and 59 years old who received the Ad26.COV2.S COVID-19 vaccine or a placebo. The sequencing here drew on peripheral blood, taken in a trial of Ad26.COV2.S vaccine versus placebo. V gene TRBV2 combines with J gene TRBJ2-7; TRBD1 agrees at 8 bases. The CDR3 DNA sequence: TGTGCCAGCAGGCTTAGGAGACAGGGGAGCTACGAGCAGTACTTC. Amino acid sequence: CASRLRRQGSYEQYF.